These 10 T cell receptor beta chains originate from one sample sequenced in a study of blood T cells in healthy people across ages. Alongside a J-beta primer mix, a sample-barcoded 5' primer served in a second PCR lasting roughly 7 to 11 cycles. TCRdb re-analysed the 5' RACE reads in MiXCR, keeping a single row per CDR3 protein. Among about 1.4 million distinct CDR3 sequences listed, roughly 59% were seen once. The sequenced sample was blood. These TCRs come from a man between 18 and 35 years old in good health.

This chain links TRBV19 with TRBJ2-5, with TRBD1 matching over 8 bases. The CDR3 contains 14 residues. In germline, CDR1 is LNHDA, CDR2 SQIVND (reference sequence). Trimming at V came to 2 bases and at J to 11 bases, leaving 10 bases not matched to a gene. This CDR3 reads CASSISPGGNEQYF. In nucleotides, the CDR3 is TGTGCCAGTAGTATATCCCCAGGGGGCAATGAGCAGTACTTC.

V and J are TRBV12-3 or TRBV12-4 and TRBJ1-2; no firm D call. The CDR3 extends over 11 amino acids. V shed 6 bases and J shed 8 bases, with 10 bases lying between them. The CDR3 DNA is TGTGCCAGCAGAAGATTGGCGGGCTACACCTTC. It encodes CASRRLAGYTF.

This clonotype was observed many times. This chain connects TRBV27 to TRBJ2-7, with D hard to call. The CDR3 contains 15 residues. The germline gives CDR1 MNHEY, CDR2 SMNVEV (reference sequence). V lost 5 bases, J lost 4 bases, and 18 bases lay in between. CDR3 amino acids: CASSTRVGSPYEQYF. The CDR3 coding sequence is TGTGCCAGCAGTACGAGAGTAGGCTCTCCTTACGAGCAGTACTTC.

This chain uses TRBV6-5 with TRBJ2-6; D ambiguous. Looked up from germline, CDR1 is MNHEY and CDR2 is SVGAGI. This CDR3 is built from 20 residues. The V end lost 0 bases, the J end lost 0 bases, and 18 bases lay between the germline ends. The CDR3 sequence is CASSYSAGPNPNSGANVLTF. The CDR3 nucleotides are TGTGCCAGCAGTTACTCGGCCGGGCCCAACCCCAACTCTGGGGCCAACGTCCTGACTTTC.

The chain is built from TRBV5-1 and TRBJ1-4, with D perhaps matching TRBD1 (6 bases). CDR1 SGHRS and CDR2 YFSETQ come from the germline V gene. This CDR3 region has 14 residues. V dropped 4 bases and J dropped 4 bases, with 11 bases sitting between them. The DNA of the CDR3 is TGCGCCAGCAGCGTGGACAGCCGTAATGAAAAACTGTTTTTT. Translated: CASSVDSRNEKLFF.

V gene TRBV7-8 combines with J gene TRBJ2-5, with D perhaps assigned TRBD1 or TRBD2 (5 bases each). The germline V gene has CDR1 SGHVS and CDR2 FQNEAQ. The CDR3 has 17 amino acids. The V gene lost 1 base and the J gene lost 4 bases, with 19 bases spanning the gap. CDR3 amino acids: CASSLGSGQAVGETQYF. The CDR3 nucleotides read TGTGCCAGCAGCTTAGGATCGGGGCAAGCTGTGGGAGAGACCCAGTACTTC.

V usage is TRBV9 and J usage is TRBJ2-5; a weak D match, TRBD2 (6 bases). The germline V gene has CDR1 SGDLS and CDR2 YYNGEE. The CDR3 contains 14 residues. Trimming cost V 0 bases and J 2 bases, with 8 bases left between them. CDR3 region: CASSVDAGQETQYF. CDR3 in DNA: TGTGCCAGCAGCGTAGACGCGGGGCAAGAGACCCAGTACTTC.

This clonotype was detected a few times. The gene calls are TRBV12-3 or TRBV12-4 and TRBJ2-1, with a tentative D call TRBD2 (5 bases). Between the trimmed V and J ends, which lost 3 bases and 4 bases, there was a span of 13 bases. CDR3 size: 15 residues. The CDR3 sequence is CASSFRGELYNEQFF. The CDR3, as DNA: TGTGCCAGCAGTTTCCGGGGTGAGCTTTACAATGAGCAGTTCTTC.

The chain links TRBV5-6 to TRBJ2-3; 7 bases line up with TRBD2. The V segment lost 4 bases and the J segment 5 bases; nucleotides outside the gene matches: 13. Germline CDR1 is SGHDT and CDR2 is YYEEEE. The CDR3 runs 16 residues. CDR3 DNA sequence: TGTGCCAGCAGCCTGTGGACTGGCGGGAGTGGAGATACGCAGTATTTT. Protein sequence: CASSLWTGGSGDTQYF.

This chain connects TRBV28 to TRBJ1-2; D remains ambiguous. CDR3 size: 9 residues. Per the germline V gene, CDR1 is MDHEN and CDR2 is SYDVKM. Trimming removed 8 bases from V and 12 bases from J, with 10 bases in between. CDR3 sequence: CASPNPHTF. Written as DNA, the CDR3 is TGTGCCAGCCCTAACCCCCACACCTTC.